This TCR beta chain was identified during a study of blood T cells in healthy people across ages. Through a sample-barcoded 5' primer and a J-beta primer mix, a second PCR was run for roughly 6 to 11 cycles. TCRdb reprocessed the 5' RACE reads via MiXCR and lists one record per CDR3 protein. Of some 900,000 distinct CDR3 sequences listed, under 30% are singletons. Study results and limitations: Naive T cell percentage showed a strong correlation with the diversity of TCR beta. Whereas aged donors had fewer naive CD4+ cells, long-lived donors had more of them and higher diversity.

On this clonotype itself: Its antigen is currently unknown.

This TCR came from a woman of 80 years or more in good health. Sequencing used blood.

Written as DNA, the CDR3 is TGTGCCAGCAGCTACCGGGAGACTAGCACAGATACGCAGTATTTT. As protein: CASSYRETSTDTQYF. V is TRBV5-6 and J is TRBJ2-3; a possible D gene is TRBD2 (6 bases). The CDR3 runs to 15 residues. The germline CDR1 and CDR2 sequences are SGHDT and YYEEEE. The germline V and J ends were trimmed by 3 bases and 0 bases, with 11 bases remaining between them.